This TCR beta chain derives from a study of technical replicates of blood from a few donors. Clones were sequenced by immunoSEQ multiplex PCR, and TCRdb holds only the in-frame ones, with some missing. This table holds some 60,000 clones, nearly 90% found once. Germline loops: CDR1 SGHNT, CDR2 YENEEA. The CDR3 is 13 residues long. V was shortened by 5 bases and J by 6 bases, with 11 bases between the two germline ends. The TCR comes from a human donor in good health. Some clones in this sample may be carry-over from other donors' samples. The chain is built from TRBV11-3 and TRBJ2-1, with D tentatively TRBD1 (6 bases). The sequencing sample was made of PBMCs. The CDR3 loop is CASSPLGGNEQFF. In DNA, the CDR3 is TGTGCCAGCAGCCCTCTAGGGGGCAATGAGCAGTTCTTC.